The TCR beta chain under discussion was sequenced for a study of cytomegalovirus exposure and HLA in healthy donors. The CDR3 is 15 residues long. Trimming pared 6 bases from V and 6 bases from J, leaving 18 bases between. Germline CDR1 and CDR2: MNHNS and SASEGT. PCR involved 60 Vbeta and 13 Jbeta primers. Libraries were prepared by immunoSEQ multiplex PCR; TCRdb keeps only in-frame clonotypes and omits some of them. This sample has about 190,000 clones, with about 90% found just once. V and J are TRBV6-1 and TRBJ1-5; weak D call: TRBD1 (6 bases). Sequencing input: PBMCs. This sequence originates from a boy aged 2-9 years in good health and CMV-seronegative. CDR3 protein: CASSPEGGYGQPQHF. CDR3 in DNA: TGTGCCAGCAGCCCCGAGGGGGGGTACGGTCAGCCCCAGCATTTT.